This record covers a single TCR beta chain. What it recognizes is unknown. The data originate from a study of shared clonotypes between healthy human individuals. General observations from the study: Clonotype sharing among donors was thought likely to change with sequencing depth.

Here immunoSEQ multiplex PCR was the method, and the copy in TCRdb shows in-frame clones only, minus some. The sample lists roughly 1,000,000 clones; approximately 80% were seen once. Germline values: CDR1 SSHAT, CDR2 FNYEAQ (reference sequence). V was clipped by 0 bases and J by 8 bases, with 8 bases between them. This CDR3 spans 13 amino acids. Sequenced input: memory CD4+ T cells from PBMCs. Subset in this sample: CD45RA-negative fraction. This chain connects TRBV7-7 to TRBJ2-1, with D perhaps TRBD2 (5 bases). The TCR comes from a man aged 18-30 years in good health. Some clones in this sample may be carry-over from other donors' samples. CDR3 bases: TGTGCCAGCAGCTTAGCGCTCGGGGATGAGCAGTTCTTC. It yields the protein CASSLALGDEQFF.